Sequencing of this T cell receptor (beta chain) was carried out in a study of blood T cell repertoires in COVID-19. Study in general: Samples representing acute and convalescent COVID-19 were sourced from the United States, Italy and Spain. PBMCs, B-cell-depleted T cells, or T cells were the source of the cDNA or gDNA that made up the material.

Sequencing was performed with immunoSEQ multiplex PCR; in TCRdb, only in-frame clones are kept and a portion is missing. The data hold hundreds of thousands of clones, with 88% observed a single time. This CDR3 has 18 residues. With V trimmed by 0 bases and J by 1 base, 8 bases remained unmatched. Germline assignment: CDR1 SGHDN and CDR2 FVKESK. Clinical history as reported by participants underpinned cohort assignment. The sequence was collected from a woman between 55 and 75 years old in a cohort exposed to, infected with or recovered from COVID-19 (not recorded which). The sample comprised PBMCs or T cells enriched from blood (not recorded which). The chain combines TRBV14 with TRBJ2-1; TRBD2 matches 8 bases. CDR3 coding DNA: TGTGCCAGCAGCCAAGAAGTGTCGACTAGCGTATCCTACAATGAGCAGTTCTTC. It codes for CASSQEVSTSVSYNEQFF.